Below are 10 T cell receptor beta chains sequenced from a single sample in a study of blood T cell repertoires in COVID-19. Using immunoSEQ multiplex PCR, the repertoire was profiled, and TCRdb retains in-frame clones only, with some absent. The sample contains about 150,000 clones, 70% to 85% of which appear only once. Sample: peripheral blood. The receptor source for this set is a man aged 60 to 75 with COVID-19, enrolled during active disease.

The chain has TRBV7-8 and TRBJ2-3, with TRBD2 as a possible D gene (6 bases). V shed 5 bases and J shed 3 bases, with 21 bases lying between them. The germline V gene has CDR1 SGHVS and CDR2 FQNEAQ. This CDR3 spans 17 amino acids. The DNA for the CDR3 is TGTGCCAGCAGCATCCTAGGACGGGGGAGTAGGACAGATACGCAGTATTTT. Its translation: CASSILGRGSRTDTQYF.

Here the CDR3 DNA reads TGTGCCACCAGCAGTTTCGGTTCGTTTTCCTACAATGAGCAGTTCTTC. Residues: CATSSFGSFSYNEQFF. This chain connects TRBV15 to TRBJ2-1; D gene uncertain. Germline CDR1 is LNHNV and CDR2 is YYDKDF (reference sequence). V lost 3 bases to trimming and J lost 1 base, with 13 bases between them. There are 16 residues in the CDR3. Full variable domain (rest looked up from reference TRBV15 and TRBJ2-1): DAMVIQNPRYQVTQFGKPVTLSCSQTLNHNVMYWYQQKSSQAPKLLFHYYDKDFNNEADTPDNFQSRRPNTSFCFLDIRSPGLGDTAMYLCATSSFGSFSYNEQFFGPGTRLTVL.

This clone showed up just once. This chain joins TRBV7-9 and TRBJ1-1; a weak D match, TRBD1 (5 bases). The CDR3 has 16 residues. Germline-derived CDR1 and CDR2 are SEHNR and FQNEAQ (reference sequence). Trimming cost V 5 bases and J 1 base, with 17 bases left between them. The CDR3: CASSRGTGRGNTEAFF. In DNA, the CDR3 is TGTGCCAGCAGCCGAGGAACAGGCCGAGGGAACACTGAAGCTTTCTTT.

J is TRBJ1-5 and V is TRBV6-6; perhaps TRBD1 as D (5 bases). CDR1 and CDR2 (germline): MNHNY, SVGAGI (reference sequence). Trimming pared 11 bases from V and 0 bases from J, leaving 11 bases between. The CDR3 runs to 13 residues. The CDR3 is CAHRLYSNQPQHF. As DNA, the CDR3 is TGTGCCCACAGGTTGTATAGCAATCAGCCCCAGCATTTT.

This sequence joins TRBV19 and TRBJ2-1; 10 positions agree with TRBD1. The CDR3 totals 15 residues. The trim removed 5 bases at V and 4 bases at J, leaving 5 bases unmatched. Germline loops: CDR1 LNHDA, CDR2 SQIVND (reference sequence). The CDR3 DNA reads as TGTGCCAGTAGTCCAGGACAGGGGGGGTACAATGAGCAGTTCTTC. Translation gives CASSPGQGGYNEQFF.

The chain carries TRBV29-1 and TRBJ1-2; TRBD1 aligns across 7 bases. The J segment lost 8 bases and the V segment lost 5 bases, leaving 11 bases of the junction unmatched. CDR3 size: 13 residues. CDR1 SQVTM and CDR2 ANQGSEA come from the germline V gene. CDR3 sequence (DNA): TGCAGCGTTCAATCGACAGGGTTATTCGGCTACACCTTC. This gives the protein CSVQSTGLFGYTF.

This clone was counted a few times. The V and J genes are TRBV4-3 and TRBJ1-1; unclear D gene. Germline lookup yields CDR1 LGHNA and CDR2 YSLEER. V was cut by 4 bases and J by 7 bases, with 19 bases left in between. The CDR3 sequence is 15 residues long. Here the CDR3 reads CASSRDQTLRGEAFF. DNA of the CDR3: TGCGCCAGCAGCCGAGATCAGACTTTACGGGGTGAAGCTTTCTTT.

The rearrangement uses TRBV6-6 and TRBJ1-5; D uncertain. The CDR3 covers 12 residues. The V gene lost 2 bases and the J gene lost 7 bases, with 6 bases spanning the gap. The germline gives CDR1 MNHNY, CDR2 SVGAGI (reference sequence). The CDR3 reads CASSYPPQPQHF. DNA for the CDR3: TGTGCCAGCAGTTACCCTCCCCAGCCCCAGCATTTT.

This chain joins TRBV7-3 and TRBJ1-5; tentative D call: TRBD1 (6 bases). The germline V gene encodes CDR1 SGHTA and CDR2 FQGTGA. CDR3 length equals 12 residues. Trimming took off 11 bases at V and 4 bases at J, with 12 bases between the two ends. This CDR3 reads CAAGTFNQPQHF. CDR3 bases: TGTGCCGCCGGGACATTTAATCAGCCCCAGCATTTT.

V is TRBV4-1 and J is TRBJ1-1; D remains unclear. Trimming pared 2 bases from V and 4 bases from J, leaving 11 bases between. Per the germline V gene, CDR1 is MGHRA and CDR2 is YSYEKL. The CDR3 totals 14 residues. CDR3 sequence reads: CASSQPLPGTEAFF. The CDR3 DNA sequence: TGCGCCAGCAGCCAACCTCTCCCGGGCACTGAAGCTTTCTTT.